Presented here are 18 T cell receptor beta chains from one specimen sequenced in a study of cytomegalovirus exposure and HLA in healthy donors. Researchers ran the PCR with 60 Vbeta and 13 Jbeta primers. The repertoire was sequenced with immunoSEQ multiplex PCR; TCRdb's copy has only in-frame clones and lacks some. This table has 150,000 or so clones, just under 75% appearing once. Sequencing was done on a sample of PBMCs. Receptors were obtained from a woman between 18 and 30 years old in good health and CMV-seronegative.

The genes are TRBV7-2 and TRBJ2-7; D gene unclear. CDR3 length: 12 residues. Germline loops: CDR1 SGHTA, CDR2 FQGNSA. V was trimmed by 3 bases and J by 6 bases, leaving 9 bases between them. The CDR3 region has the DNA TGTGCCAGCAGCTTGTGGCAGTCCGAGCAGTACTTC. This gives the protein CASSLWQSEQYF.

The table lists this clone with a count of one. The V gene is TRBV27, the J gene TRBJ2-7; 11 nucleotides align to TRBD2. This CDR3 has 16 residues. The junction had 6 bases not matched to a gene; V was cut back by 5 bases and J by 0 bases. Germline CDR1 and CDR2: MNHEY and SMNVEV (reference sequence). CDR3 nucleotides: TGTGCCAGCAGTCTTATAGCGGGGGGGGCCTCCTACGAGCAGTACTTC. Translating it yields CASSLIAGGASYEQYF.

The genes are TRBV2 and TRBJ1-2; D uncertain. The V end lost 4 bases, the J end lost 8 bases, and 14 bases lay between the germline ends. Germline CDR1 is SNHLY and CDR2 is FYNNEI. The CDR3 spans 13 residues. CDR3 coding DNA: TGTGCCAGCAGTGCGGCAGTGACTCGAGGCTACACCTTC. Amino acids: CASSAAVTRGYTF.

This clone was found once. V usage is TRBV2 and J usage is TRBJ2-5; possibly TRBD1 for D (5 bases). Per the germline V gene, CDR1 is SNHLY and CDR2 is FYNNEI. Trimming shortened V by 8 bases and J by 2 bases, and 18 bases separated the two germline ends. This CDR3 spans 15 amino acids. The DNA for the CDR3 is TGTGCCAGCCGGAAGACCCGAAGGGGACAAGAGACCCAGTACTTC. Translating gives CASRKTRRGQETQYF.

The chain is built from TRBV7-2 and TRBJ1-2; 7 bases fit TRBD1. The CDR3 is 15 residues long. Germline V gene sequence: CDR1 SGHTA, CDR2 FQGNSA. J lost 2 bases, V lost 1 base, and 4 bases had no gene match. The CDR3 nucleotides are TGTGCCAGCAGCTTAGGGCCGACAGGGAACTATGGCTACACCTTC. It specifies CASSLGPTGNYGYTF.

V usage is TRBV4-3 and J usage is TRBJ1-1; possibly TRBD1 for D (5 bases). Germline V gives CDR1 LGHNA, CDR2 YSLEER. V was cut by 4 bases and J by 5 bases, with 23 bases left in between. This CDR3 is built from 17 residues. The chain's CDR3 is CASSPAIGYQRGTEAFF. In nucleotides, the CDR3 is TGCGCCAGCAGCCCAGCCATCGGTTACCAACGGGGGACTGAAGCTTTCTTT.

The chain recombines TRBV7-9 with TRBJ2-1, with 10 bases aligning to TRBD2. Losses at the gene ends were 0 bases for V and 10 bases for J; bases not matched to a gene: 9. This CDR3 comprises 16 residues. The germline V gene has CDR1 SEHNR and CDR2 FQNEAQ (reference sequence). CDR3 amino acids: CASSLAMIAGGGEQFF. CDR3 coding DNA: TGTGCCAGCAGCTTAGCGATGATAGCGGGGGGCGGGGAGCAGTTCTTC.

This rearrangement joins TRBV7-6 to TRBJ2-7, with 7 bases that match TRBD2. The CDR3 totals 15 residues. V shed 5 bases, J shed 7 bases, and the junction held 14 bases outside the gene matches. Germline V gene sequence: CDR1 SGHVS, CDR2 FNYEAQ. The CDR3 loop is CASSHGGGSRGEQYF. DNA of the CDR3: TGTGCCAGCAGCCATGGGGGGGGGTCGCGAGGGGAGCAGTACTTC.

The table lists this clone with a few counts. The chain uses TRBV14 and TRBJ2-7; D not certain. The CDR3 is 13 residues long. Germline CDR1 SGHDN, CDR2 FVKESK. V lost 0 bases, J lost 3 bases, and 6 bases lay in between. The CDR3 region is CASSQELYYEQYF. The CDR3 DNA sequence: TGTGCCAGCAGCCAAGAGCTCTACTACGAGCAGTACTTC.

This rearrangement joins TRBV5-1 to TRBJ2-3, with TRBD2 as a possible D gene (5 bases). Trimming left V 4 bases short and J 5 bases short, with 14 bases between. Germline values: CDR1 SGHRS, CDR2 YFSETQ. This CDR3 spans 14 amino acids. Here the CDR3 DNA reads TGCGCCAGCAGCCCCGGACTGCCGCAAGATACGCAGTATTTT. This encodes CASSPGLPQDTQYF. Full variable domain (outside the CDR3, taken from reference TRBV5-1 and TRBJ2-3): KAGVTQTPRYLIKTRGQQVTLSCSPISGHRSVSWYQQTPGQGLQFLFEYFSETQRNKGNFPGRFSGRQFSNSRSEMNVSTLELGDSALYLCASSPGLPQDTQYFGPGTRLTVL.

V usage is TRBV23-1 and J usage is TRBJ2-7; D perhaps matches TRBD1 (8 bases). TRBV23-1 is treated as an ORF (open reading frame) with a function not yet certain. V lost 4 bases to trimming and J lost 0 bases, with 22 bases between them. The CDR3 has 18 residues. CDR3 region: CASSPGGRGRKASYEQYV. The CDR3 nucleotides are TGCGCCAGCAGTCCGGGGGGCAGGGGGCGTAAAGCCTCCTACGAGCAGTACGTC.

The gene calls are TRBV27 and TRBJ2-1; possibly TRBD1 for D (5 bases). V gave up 2 bases and J gave up 4 bases, with 15 bases separating them. The CDR3 consists of 16 residues. Looked up from germline, CDR1 is MNHEY and CDR2 is SMNVEV (reference sequence). CDR3 in DNA: TGTGCCAGCAGTTTACAGGTTAGGGGTTTATACAATGAGCAGTTCTTC. Protein: CASSLQVRGLYNEQFF.

This clone is labeled medium-sized. The chain carries TRBV6-1 and TRBJ2-1; no firm D call. V was trimmed by 2 bases and J by 0 bases, leaving 8 bases between them. The CDR3 totals 15 residues. Germline assignment: CDR1 MNHNS and CDR2 SASEGT. CDR3 residues: CASSELVVSYNEQFF. The CDR3 nucleotides are TGTGCCAGCAGTGAATTAGTTGTCTCCTACAATGAGCAGTTCTTC.

This clone was seen once. The gene calls are TRBV28 and TRBJ1-2; maybe TRBD1 (5 bases). V was cut by 6 bases and J by 2 bases, with 10 bases left in between. Germline CDR1 is MDHEN and CDR2 is SYDVKM. The CDR3 sequence is 13 residues long. The CDR3 DNA sequence: TGTGCCAGCAGGCAGGGTGAAAACTATGGCTACACCTTC. Translating gives CASRQGENYGYTF.

J is TRBJ2-4 and V is TRBV5-4; TRBD2 is a possible D gene (5 bases). CDR1 and CDR2 from the germline V gene are SGHNT and YYREEE (reference sequence). Trimming took off 3 bases at V and 0 bases at J, with 13 bases between the two ends. This CDR3 has 16 residues. The CDR3 reads CASSSPGSLAKNIQYF. In DNA, the CDR3 is TGTGCCAGCAGCTCTCCGGGGTCGCTAGCCAAAAACATTCAGTACTTC. Using reference TRBV5-4 and TRBJ2-4 for the parts outside the CDR3, the full variable domain is ETGVTQSPTHLIKTRGQQVTLRCSSQSGHNTVSWYQQALGQGPQFIFQYYREEENGRGNFPPRFSGLQFPNYSSELNVNALELDDSALYLCASSSPGSLAKNIQYFGAGTRLSVL.

A single count supports this clone. This sequence joins TRBV4-1 and TRBJ2-5; TRBD1 matches at 8 bases. The CDR3 is made up of 16 amino acids. J gave up 5 bases and V 0 bases, and 8 bases lay outside the gene matches. Germline CDR1 MGHRA, CDR2 YSYEKL. The CDR3 loop is CASSQDARQGSETQYF. CDR3 in DNA: TGCGCCAGCAGCCAAGATGCCAGACAGGGGAGCGAGACCCAGTACTTC.

The CDR3 loop is CASSPRGGGYNSPLHF. CDR3 nucleotides: TGTGCCAGCAGCCCTCGGGGGGGTGGTTATAATTCACCCCTCCACTTT. The chain couples TRBV7-2 to TRBJ1-6; D is possibly TRBD1 (5 bases). Trimming left V 5 bases short and J 4 bases short, with 15 bases between. The CDR3 runs 16 residues. Germline values: CDR1 SGHTA, CDR2 FQGNSA.

This clone was seen just once. The chain carries TRBV28 and TRBJ1-1; no reliable D call. V was cut by 6 bases and J by 5 bases, with 10 bases left in between. Germline V gives CDR1 MDHEN, CDR2 SYDVKM. The CDR3 is 12 residues long. The CDR3 protein is CASSRTVTEAFF. CDR3 nucleotide sequence: TGTGCCAGCAGCCGTACAGTTACTGAAGCTTTCTTT.